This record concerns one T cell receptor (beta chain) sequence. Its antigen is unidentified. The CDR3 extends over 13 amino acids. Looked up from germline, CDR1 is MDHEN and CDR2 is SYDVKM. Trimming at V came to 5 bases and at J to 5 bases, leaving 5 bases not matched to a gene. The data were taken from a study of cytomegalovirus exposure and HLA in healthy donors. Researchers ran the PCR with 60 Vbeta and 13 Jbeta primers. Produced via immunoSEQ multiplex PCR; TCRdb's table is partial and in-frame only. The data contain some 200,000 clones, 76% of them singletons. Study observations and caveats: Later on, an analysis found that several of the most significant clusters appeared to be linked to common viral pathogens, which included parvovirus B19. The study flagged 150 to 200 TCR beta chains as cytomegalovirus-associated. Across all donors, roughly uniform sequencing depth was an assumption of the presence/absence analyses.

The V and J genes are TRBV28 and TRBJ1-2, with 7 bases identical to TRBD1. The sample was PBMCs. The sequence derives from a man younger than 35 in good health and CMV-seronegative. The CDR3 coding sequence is TGTGCCAGCAGTCCCACGGGACAGTATGGCTACACCTTC. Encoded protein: CASSPTGQYGYTF.